These 12 T cell receptor beta chains were sequenced from one sample in a study of patients and donors after allogeneic stem cell transplantation. TCRdb itself ran the RT-PCR reads through MiXCR, one entry per CDR3 protein. The table lists about 960,000 distinct CDR3 sequences, 18% of them singletons. Sequencing was performed on blood, either unsorted or a sorted T cell fraction (not recorded which). Receptor source: a human donor who was either an allogeneic HSCT recipient or a stem cell or donor lymphocyte infusion donor (not recorded which). It is not recorded whose cells these are; they may come from a transplant donor.

In this sample, this clonotype turned up a few times. CDR3 DNA sequence: TGTGCCAGCAGCGTAGCTACGGACAAGGGGGGCCCCTACGAGCAGTACTTC. As protein: CASSVATDKGGPYEQYF. The V call is TRBV9, the J call TRBJ2-7; D possibly uses TRBD1 or TRBD2 (6 bases each). V was clipped by 0 bases and J by 2 bases, with 18 bases between them. Germline V gives CDR1 SGDLS, CDR2 YYNGEE. The CDR3 is 17 amino acids. The variable domain in full, with the rest retrieved from reference TRBV9 and TRBJ2-7, is DSGVTQTPKHLITATGQRVTLRCSPRSGDLSVYWYQQSLDQGLQFLIQYYNGEERAKGNILERFSAQQFPDLHSELNLSSLELGDSALYFCASSVATDKGGPYEQYFGPGTRLTVT.

This chain joins TRBV5-1 and TRBJ2-5, with D perhaps matching TRBD1 (6 bases). From germline, CDR1 is SGHRS and CDR2 YFSETQ. The V end lost 2 bases, the J end lost 3 bases, and 11 bases lay between the germline ends. The CDR3 has 14 amino acids. The CDR3 spells CASSFRQVEETQYF. Written as DNA, the CDR3 is TGCGCCAGCAGCTTCCGACAGGTAGAAGAGACCCAGTACTTC.

Ten or more counts support this clonotype. Sequence at one end of the junction differs from germline and may be a read error. V gene TRBV5-1 combines with J gene TRBJ1-1, with D hard to call. Germline CDR1 SGHRS, CDR2 YFSETQ. The CDR3 length is 11 residues. CDR3 sequence (DNA): TGTGCCAGCAGCTTGGGCACTGAAGCTTTCTTT. Protein sequence: CASSLGTEAFF.

This clonotype was counted many times. This rearrangement joins TRBV10-3 to TRBJ2-1; 7 bases align to TRBD2. The CDR3 runs to 14 residues. Unmatched junction bases numbered 6, after V lost 7 bases and J lost 3 bases. Germline V gene lookup returns CDR1 ENHRY and CDR2 SYGVKD. This CDR3 is CAITAGNLYNEQFF. The DNA of the CDR3 is TGTGCCATCACAGCGGGGAACCTCTACAATGAGCAGTTCTTC.

The CDR3 sequence: CASSIAWTGRSYEQYF. Here the CDR3 DNA reads TGTGCCAGTAGTATCGCTTGGACAGGGCGCTCCTACGAGCAGTACTTC. This rearrangement joins TRBV19 to TRBJ2-7, with 8 bases lining up with TRBD1. Germline V lookup: CDR1 LNHDA, CDR2 SQIVND (reference sequence). Unmatched junction bases numbered 7, after V lost 3 bases and J lost 0 bases. The CDR3 extends over 16 amino acids.

In nucleotides, the CDR3 is TGTGCCAGCAGTCCCGGCCGGGTTACTAATGAAAAACTGTTTTTT. Protein product: CASSPGRVTNEKLFF. The chain is built from TRBV27 and TRBJ1-4; the D is unclear. The CDR3 covers 15 residues. V was shortened by 5 bases and J by 2 bases, with 12 bases between the two germline ends. From germline, CDR1 is MNHEY and CDR2 SMNVEV (reference sequence).

This clonotype was counted many times. The rearrangement uses TRBV12-3 or TRBV12-4 and TRBJ2-7, with D perhaps matching TRBD2 (6 bases). This CDR3 region has 13 residues. V shed 3 bases and J shed 6 bases, with 12 bases lying between them. The CDR3 nucleotides are TGTGCCAGCAGTTTGACTAGTCGAGCCGAGCAGTACTTC. This gives the protein CASSLTSRAEQYF.

The V gene is TRBV4-2, the J gene TRBJ2-2; possibly TRBD1 for D (6 bases). V was pared by 4 bases and J by 0 bases, with 18 bases between. CDR3 length equals 18 residues. Germline V gives CDR1 LGHNA, CDR2 YNFKEQ. This CDR3 reads CASSRVAGVGSNTGELFF. CDR3 bases: TGTGCCAGCAGCCGAGTCGCAGGGGTCGGCTCGAACACCGGGGAGCTGTTTTTT.

Only a few counts were recorded for this clonotype. CDR3 residues: CASSVRPDEQFF. The CDR3 region has the DNA TGTGCCAGCAGCGTGCGCCCTGATGAGCAGTTCTTC. V gene TRBV9 combines with J gene TRBJ2-1; D is uncertain. Trimming stripped 2 bases from V and 8 bases from J, with 8 bases between. The CDR3 is made up of 12 amino acids. Germline V gene data show CDR1 as SGDLS and CDR2 as YYNGEE.

This rearrangement joins TRBV5-5 to TRBJ2-3, with 11 bases identical to TRBD1. Germline CDR1 reads SGHKS; CDR2 reads YYEKEE (reference sequence). V lost 0 bases and J lost 5; bases outside the gene matches: 2. The CDR3 contains 15 residues. Here the CDR3 reads CASSLAGTGGDTQYF. DNA of the CDR3: TGTGCCAGCAGCTTGGCCGGGACAGGGGGAGATACGCAGTATTTT. The whole variable domain, remainder taken from reference TRBV5-5 and TRBJ2-3, is DAGVTQSPTHLIKTRGQQVTLRCSPISGHKSVSWYQQVLGQGPQFIFQYYEKEERGRGNFPDRFSARQFPNYSSELNVNALLLGDSALYLCASSLAGTGGDTQYFGPGTRLTVL.

V and J are TRBV3-1 and TRBJ1-2; D possibly corresponds to TRBD1 (5 bases). Germline CDR1 LGHDT, CDR2 YNNKEL (reference sequence). Trimming took 4 bases from V and 4 from J, leaving 13 bases between them. The CDR3 covers 14 residues. The CDR3 sequence: CASSRGAYGYGYTF. CDR3 DNA sequence: TGTGCCAGCAGCCGAGGGGCGTATGGCTATGGCTACACCTTC.

The V gene is TRBV24-1, the J gene TRBJ2-1; TRBD2 aligns across 11 bases. The CDR3 is 16 residues long. V trimming: 4 bases; J trimming: 4 bases; junction bases outside the gene matches: 5. Germline CDR1 KGHDR, CDR2 SFDVKD. The CDR3 reads CATSDSGLAEYNEQFF. CDR3 in DNA: TGTGCCACCAGTGACTCGGGACTAGCGGAATACAATGAGCAGTTCTTC.